The clone carrying this T cell receptor (beta chain) has just one count. Its antigen is undetermined. This may be a read error, as it is one base from a much larger clone. The V and J ends lost 9 bases and 1 base, in that order; junction bases with no gene match: 7. The CDR3 totals 14 residues. From germline, CDR1 is LGHDT and CDR2 YNNKEL (reference sequence). This entry belongs to a study of molecular identifiers for immune sequencing clone quantification. Overall study results and limits: Jurkat TCR RNA spiked in from one cell could reportedly be detected among some 1 million naive cells.

TCRdb ran MiXCR on the PCR reads and lists one entry per CDR3 protein. This sample carries tens of thousands of distinct CDR3 sequences, approximately 26% of them seen once, and the ten largest clones take 1.9%. V gene TRBV3-1 combines with J gene TRBJ2-3, with 7 bases that match TRBD1. The sequenced sample consisted of naive CD8+ T cells from blood, with Jurkat cell RNA spiked in. Stated subset: FACS-sorted CD8+CD4-CCR7+CD45RA+ naive T cells. This TCR derives from a human donor in good health. Some libraries in this study had Jurkat cell RNA spiked in. The CDR3 protein is CARSRGFRTDTQYF. The CDR3 nucleotides read TGTGCCAGAAGCAGGGGGTTTCGCACAGATACGCAGTATTTT.